This is a list of T cell receptor beta chains from one sample in a study of blood T cell repertoires in COVID-19. Produced via immunoSEQ multiplex PCR; TCRdb's table is partial and in-frame only. The data contain around 130,000 clones, more than 80% of them singletons. The sample consisted of peripheral blood. These receptors all stem from a human donor in a cohort sampled during active COVID-19. The CDR3 runs from the conserved cysteine through the conserved F or W. The D gene is left open where the match is weak. Expanded clones are given a class, and other clones once, few, many or no size at all.

D	J	size	V	CDR3	DNA
TRBD1	TRBJ1-1	-	TRBV9	CASSGTGGREAFF	TGTGCCAGCAGCGGGACAGGGGGCCGCGAAGCTTTCTTT
-	TRBJ2-5	-	TRBV15	CATSGGQKETQYF	TGTGCCACCAGCGGCGGACAGAAAGAGACCCAGTACTTC
TRBD1	TRBJ1-2	-	TRBV6-2/TRBV6-3	CASSSPGQDYGYTF	TGTGCCAGCAGTTCTCCGGGACAGGACTATGGCTACACCTTC
-	TRBJ2-2	-	TRBV15	CATSRGGRGGELFF	TGTGCCACCAGCAGAGGAGGACGAGGGGGGGAGCTGTTTTTT
TRBD1	TRBJ1-2	-	TRBV7-9	CASSLGQGGYGYTF	TGTGCCAGCAGCTTGGGACAGGGAGGATATGGCTACACCTTC
-	TRBJ1-5	-	TRBV19	CASSIAGNQPQHF	TGTGCCAGTAGTATAGCAGGGAATCAGCCCCAGCATTTT
TRBD1	TRBJ1-2	-	TRBV7-2	CASSSDRGQDGYTF	TGTGCCAGCAGCTCCGACAGGGGGCAAGATGGCTACACCTTC
-	TRBJ1-3	-	TRBV25-1	CASSDSNFLAGNTIYF	TGTGCCAGCAGTGATTCTAACTTTCTTGCTGGAAACACCATATATTTT
TRBD2	TRBJ2-1	-	TRBV5-4	CASSAGGPRNEQFF	TGTGCCAGCAGCGCGGGGGGGCCGAGGAATGAGCAGTTCTTC
-	TRBJ2-2	-	TRBV7-9	CASKGHTVGGELFF	TGTGCCAGCAAGGGACATACTGTCGGCGGGGAGCTGTTTTTT
TRBD1	TRBJ2-2	-	TRBV19	CASSIRTGGGELFF	TGTGCCAGTAGTATAAGGACAGGGGGAGGGGAGCTGTTTTTT
TRBD2	TRBJ2-5	-	TRBV11-3	CASSLEGTSGETQYF	TGTGCCAGCAGCTTAGAAGGGACTAGCGGGGAGACCCAGTACTTC
TRBD1	TRBJ1-1	-	TRBV11-3	CASSSEDRVSGTEAFF	TGTGCCAGCAGCTCTGAAGACAGGGTCAGCGGCACTGAAGCTTTCTTT
TRBD1	TRBJ1-4	-	TRBV10-3	CAIGQGLGEKLFF	TGTGCCATCGGACAGGGCTTGGGTGAAAAACTGTTTTTT
TRBD2	TRBJ2-1	-	TRBV25-1	CASTRSGSPYNEQFF	TGTGCCAGTACTCGTAGCGGGAGCCCCTACAATGAGCAGTTCTTC
TRBD1	TRBJ2-1	-	TRBV7-2	CASSFDRGRNNEQFF	TGTGCCAGCAGCTTCGACAGGGGGAGAAACAATGAGCAGTTCTTC
-	TRBJ1-2	-	TRBV6-5	CASSQVGGYGYTF	TGTGCCAGCAGCCAAGTCGGGGGCTATGGCTACACCTTC
TRBD2	TRBJ2-3	-	TRBV7-3	CASSNIAGSTDTQYF	TGTGCCAGCAGCAACATAGCGGGCAGCACAGATACGCAGTATTTT
TRBD1	TRBJ1-2	-	TRBV7-9	CASSYNRGGYTF	TGTGCCAGCAGCTACAACAGGGGGGGCTACACCTTC
-	TRBJ1-1	once	TRBV6-1	CASSEQDTNTEAFF	TGTGCCAGCAGTGAACAAGACACCAACACTGAAGCTTTCTTT
-	TRBJ2-1	-	TRBV6-5	CASTLRPSRDSEQFF	TGTGCCAGCACCCTCCGCCCCTCGCGGGACAGTGAGCAGTTCTTC
TRBD1	TRBJ2-7	-	TRBV7-2	CASSLVGTGWESSYEQYF	TGTGCCAGCAGCTTAGTCGGGACAGGATGGGAAAGCTCCTACGAGCAGTACTTC
-	TRBJ2-7	-	TRBV6-1	CASSEVGHPYEQYF	TGTGCCAGCAGTGAGGTGGGACACCCCTACGAGCAGTACTTC
TRBD1	TRBJ1-5	-	TRBV19	CASSTGTVGQPQHF	TGTGCCAGTAGTACCGGGACAGTCGGACAGCCCCAGCATTTT
-	TRBJ1-2	-	TRBV7-2	CASSLALGGAIGYTF	TGTGCCAGCAGCTTAGCGCTGGGGGGAGCGATCGGCTACACCTTC
-	TRBJ1-4	-	TRBV6-5	CASSYSATGANEKLFF	TGTGCCAGCAGTTATTCCGCGACAGGCGCTAATGAAAAACTGTTTTTT
TRBD1	TRBJ1-4	-	TRBV18	CASSQTGVNEKLFF	TGTGCCAGCTCACAGACAGGGGTTAATGAAAAACTGTTTTTT
-	TRBJ1-2	few	TRBV6-6	CASSEPSRTVGYTF	TGTGCCAGCAGTGAGCCCTCGAGGACAGTAGGCTACACCTTC
TRBD2	TRBJ2-5	-	TRBV5-4	CASSGGALAGVETQYF	TGTGCCAGCAGCGGGGGAGCGCTAGCGGGAGTGGAGACCCAGTACTTC
TRBD1	TRBJ1-3	-	TRBV6-5	CASRPGQGFVIYF	TGTGCCAGCCGGCCGGGACAGGGGTTTGTCATATATTTT
TRBD2	TRBJ2-1	-	TRBV11-2	CASSFRTSGGLTYNEQFF	TGTGCCAGCAGCTTCCGGACTAGCGGGGGGTTGACCTACAATGAGCAGTTCTTC
-	TRBJ1-2	-	TRBV6-6	CASSPLVGARGYTF	TGTGCCAGCAGCCCCCTCGTGGGGGCACGGGGCTACACCTTC
TRBD1	TRBJ1-2	-	TRBV6-5	CASRSTGGSGYTF	TGTGCCAGCAGGTCGACAGGGGGCAGTGGCTACACCTTC
TRBD2	TRBJ2-3	-	TRBV9	CASSVDPPGGPADTQYF	TGTGCCAGCAGCGTAGACCCCCCGGGGGGGCCAGCAGATACGCAGTATTTT
TRBD1	TRBJ2-5	-	TRBV6-2/TRBV6-3	CASSQNRGLETQYF	TGTGCCAGCAGTCAGAACAGGGGGCTGGAGACCCAGTACTTC
TRBD2	TRBJ2-5	-	TRBV7-7	CASSLLAGTKETQYF	TGTGCCAGCAGCTTACTAGCGGGAACGAAGGAGACCCAGTACTTC
TRBD2	TRBJ2-6	-	TRBV4-3	CASSETSGRSGANVLTF	TGCGCCAGCAGCGAGACTAGCGGGAGAAGTGGGGCCAACGTCCTGACTTTC
TRBD1	TRBJ1-1	-	TRBV7-2	CASSLRRTGTEAFF	TGTGCCAGCAGCCTACGAAGGACAGGCACTGAAGCTTTCTTT
TRBD1	TRBJ1-1	few	TRBV28	CASRMTGGAFF	TGTGCCAGCAGGATGACAGGGGGAGCTTTCTTT
-	TRBJ1-2	-	TRBV5-8	CASSLRGGYGYTF	TGTGCCAGCAGCTTAAGGGGGGGCTATGGCTACACCTTC